This T cell receptor beta chain emerged from a study of blood T cell repertoires in COVID-19. Background on the study: COVID-19 samples from acute and convalescent phases originated in the United States, Italy and Spain.

Patients in Seattle were enrolled during active infection, then followed longitudinally. How the authors handled the data: The assay estimated nucleated cells by amplifying reference gene primers. Clones were sequenced by immunoSEQ multiplex PCR, and TCRdb holds only the in-frame ones, with some missing. That table is the source of V, J and clone size, and D and trimming were worked out from the DNA. In the table there are under 200,000 clones, around four fifths of which are singletons. The receptor was isolated from an elderly woman with COVID-19, enrolled during active disease. Sequenced: peripheral blood.

CDR3: CASSTIAGAADTQYF. Written as DNA, the CDR3 is TGTGCCAGCAGCACCATAGCGGGAGCGGCAGATACGCAGTATTTT. The V gene is TRBV7-3, the J gene TRBJ2-3; 9 bases match TRBD2. The CDR3 length is 15 residues. The V gene's germline CDR1 is SGHTA and CDR2 FQGTGA. Unmatched junction bases numbered 7, after V lost 5 bases and J lost 4 bases.